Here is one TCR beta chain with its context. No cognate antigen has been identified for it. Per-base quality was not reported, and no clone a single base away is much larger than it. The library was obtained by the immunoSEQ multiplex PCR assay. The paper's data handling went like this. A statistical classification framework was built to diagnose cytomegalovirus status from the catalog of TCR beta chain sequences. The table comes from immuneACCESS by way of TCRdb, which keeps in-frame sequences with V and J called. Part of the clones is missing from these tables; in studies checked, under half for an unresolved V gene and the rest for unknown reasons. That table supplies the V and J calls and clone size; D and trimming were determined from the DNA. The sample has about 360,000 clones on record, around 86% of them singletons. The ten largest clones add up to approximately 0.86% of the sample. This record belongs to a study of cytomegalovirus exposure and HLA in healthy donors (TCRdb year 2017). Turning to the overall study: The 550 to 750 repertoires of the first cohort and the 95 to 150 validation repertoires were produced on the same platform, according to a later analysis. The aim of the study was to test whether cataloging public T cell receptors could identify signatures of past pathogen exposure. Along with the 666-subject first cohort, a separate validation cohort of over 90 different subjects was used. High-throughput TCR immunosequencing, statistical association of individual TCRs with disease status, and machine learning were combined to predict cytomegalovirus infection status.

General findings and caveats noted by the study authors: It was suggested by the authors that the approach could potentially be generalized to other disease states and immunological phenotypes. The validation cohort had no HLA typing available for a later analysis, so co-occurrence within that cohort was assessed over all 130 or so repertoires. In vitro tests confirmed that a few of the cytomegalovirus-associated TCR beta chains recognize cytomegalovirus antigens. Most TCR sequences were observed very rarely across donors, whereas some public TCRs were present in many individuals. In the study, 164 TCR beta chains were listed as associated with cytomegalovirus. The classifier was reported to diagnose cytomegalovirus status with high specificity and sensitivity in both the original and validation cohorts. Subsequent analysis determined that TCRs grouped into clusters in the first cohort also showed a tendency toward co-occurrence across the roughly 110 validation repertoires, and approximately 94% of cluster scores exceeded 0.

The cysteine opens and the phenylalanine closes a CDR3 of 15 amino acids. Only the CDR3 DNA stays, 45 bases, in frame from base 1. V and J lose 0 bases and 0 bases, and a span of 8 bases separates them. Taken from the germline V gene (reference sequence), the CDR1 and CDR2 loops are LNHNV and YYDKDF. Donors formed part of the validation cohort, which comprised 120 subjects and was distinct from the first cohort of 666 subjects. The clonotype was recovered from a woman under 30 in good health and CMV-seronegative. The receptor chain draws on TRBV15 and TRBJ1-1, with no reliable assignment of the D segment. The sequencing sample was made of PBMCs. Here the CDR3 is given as CATSREPPVNTEAFF. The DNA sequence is TGTGCCACCAGCAGAGAACCCCCAGTGAACACTGAAGCTTTCTTT.